Here is one T cell receptor (beta chain) with its context. This entry belongs to a study of T cell changes during pregnancy in multiple sclerosis. Measured with immunoSEQ multiplex PCR; TCRdb has only the in-frame clones, and not every one. Among 26,000 or so clones listed, roughly 89% were seen once. Germline V gene lookup returns CDR1 MGHRA and CDR2 YSYEKL. Trimming pared 1 base from V and 1 base from J, leaving 7 bases between. The CDR3 runs to 14 residues. Sequenced here: CD8+ T cells from peripheral blood mononuclear cells, sampled in the second trimester of pregnancy. This chain joins TRBV4-1 and TRBJ2-5; the D is unclear. The receptor was derived from a female donor with multiple sclerosis, enrolled in a pregnancy study. Here the CDR3 DNA reads TGCGCCAGCAGCCAAGTTAACAGCCAAGAGACCCAGTACTTC. This gives the protein CASSQVNSQETQYF.